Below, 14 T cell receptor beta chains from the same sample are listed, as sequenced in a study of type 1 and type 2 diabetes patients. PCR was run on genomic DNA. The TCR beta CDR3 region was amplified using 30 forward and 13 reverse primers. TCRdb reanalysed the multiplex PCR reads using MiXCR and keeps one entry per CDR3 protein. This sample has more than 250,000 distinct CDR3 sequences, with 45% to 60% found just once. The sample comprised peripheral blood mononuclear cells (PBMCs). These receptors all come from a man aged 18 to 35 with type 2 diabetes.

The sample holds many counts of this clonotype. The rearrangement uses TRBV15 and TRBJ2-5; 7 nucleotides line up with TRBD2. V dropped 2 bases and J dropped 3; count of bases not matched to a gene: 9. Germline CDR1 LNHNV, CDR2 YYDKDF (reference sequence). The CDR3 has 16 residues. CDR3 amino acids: CATSRPLGLAEETQYF. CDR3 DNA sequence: TGTGCCACCAGCAGACCCCTAGGGCTAGCGGAAGAGACCCAGTACTTC.

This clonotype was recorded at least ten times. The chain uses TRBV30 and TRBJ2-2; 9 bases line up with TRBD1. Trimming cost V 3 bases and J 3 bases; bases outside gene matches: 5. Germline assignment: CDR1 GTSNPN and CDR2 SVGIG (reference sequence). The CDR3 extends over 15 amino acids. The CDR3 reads CAWSLGDRDTGELFF. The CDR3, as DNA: TGTGCCTGGAGCCTGGGGGACAGGGACACCGGGGAGCTGTTTTTT. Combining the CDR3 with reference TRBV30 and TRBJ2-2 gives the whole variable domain SQTIHQWPATLVQPVGSPLSLECTVEGTSNPNLYWYRQAAGRGLQLLFYSVGIGQISSEVPQNLSASRPQDRQFILSSKKLLLSDSGFYLCAWSLGDRDTGELFFGEGSRLTVL.

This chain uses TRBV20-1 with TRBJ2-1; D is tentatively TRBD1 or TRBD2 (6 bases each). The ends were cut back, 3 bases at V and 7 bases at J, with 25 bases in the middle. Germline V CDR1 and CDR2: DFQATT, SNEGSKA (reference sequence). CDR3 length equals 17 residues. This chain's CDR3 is CSASRGAGDTLGNEQFF. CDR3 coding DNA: TGCAGTGCTAGTAGGGGGGCCGGGGACACCTTGGGGAATGAGCAGTTCTTC.

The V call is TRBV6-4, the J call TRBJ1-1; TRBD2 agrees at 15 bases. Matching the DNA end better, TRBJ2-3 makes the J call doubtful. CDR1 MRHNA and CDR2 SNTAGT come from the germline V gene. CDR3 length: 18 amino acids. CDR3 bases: TGTGCCAGCAGTGCCGACGGACTAGCGGGAGGGCCGGGGAATACGCAGTATTTT. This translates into CASSADGLAGGPGNTQYF.

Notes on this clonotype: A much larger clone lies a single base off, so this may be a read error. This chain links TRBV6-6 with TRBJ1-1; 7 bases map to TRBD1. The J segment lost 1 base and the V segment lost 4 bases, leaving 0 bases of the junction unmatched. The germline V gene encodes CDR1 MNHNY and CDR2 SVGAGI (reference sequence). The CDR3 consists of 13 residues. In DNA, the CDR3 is TGTGCCAGCAGTTGGGACAGGAACACTGAAGCTTTCTTT. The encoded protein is CASSWDRNTEAFF.

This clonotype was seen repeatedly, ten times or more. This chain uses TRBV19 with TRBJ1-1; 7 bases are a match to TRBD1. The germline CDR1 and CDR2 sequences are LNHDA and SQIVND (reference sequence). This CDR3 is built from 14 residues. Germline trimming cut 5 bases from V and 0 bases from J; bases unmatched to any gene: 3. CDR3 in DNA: TGTGCCAGTAGTTCGGACAGGATGAACACTGAAGCTTTCTTT. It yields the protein CASSSDRMNTEAFF.

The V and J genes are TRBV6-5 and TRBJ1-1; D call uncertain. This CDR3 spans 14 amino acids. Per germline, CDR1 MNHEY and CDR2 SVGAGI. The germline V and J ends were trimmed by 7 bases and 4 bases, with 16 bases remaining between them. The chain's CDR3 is CASIPRRVFTEAFF. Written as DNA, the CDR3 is TGTGCCAGCATCCCGAGGAGGGTTTTCACTGAAGCTTTCTTT.

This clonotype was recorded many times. This chain's CDR3 is CASSSGTGEYEQYF. CDR3 nucleotides: TGTGCCAGCAGTTCCGGGACAGGGGAGTACGAGCAGTACTTC. The chain uses TRBV7-6 and TRBJ2-7, with 10 positions matching TRBD1. From germline, CDR1 is SGHVS and CDR2 FNYEAQ. The CDR3 contains 14 residues. V dropped 6 bases and J dropped 4; count of bases not matched to a gene: 6.

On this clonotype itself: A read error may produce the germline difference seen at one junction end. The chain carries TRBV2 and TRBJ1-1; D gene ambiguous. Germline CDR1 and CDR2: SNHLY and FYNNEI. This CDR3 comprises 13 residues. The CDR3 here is CASREDKNTEAFF. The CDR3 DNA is TGTGCCAGCAGAGAAGACAAGAACACTGAAGCTTTCTTT. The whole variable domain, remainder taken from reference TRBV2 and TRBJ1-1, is EPEVTQTPSHQVTQMGQEVILRCVPISNHLYFYWYRQILGQKVEFLVSFYNNEISEKSEIFDDQFSVERPDGSNFTLKIRSTKLEDSAMYFCASREDKNTEAFFGQGTRLTVV.

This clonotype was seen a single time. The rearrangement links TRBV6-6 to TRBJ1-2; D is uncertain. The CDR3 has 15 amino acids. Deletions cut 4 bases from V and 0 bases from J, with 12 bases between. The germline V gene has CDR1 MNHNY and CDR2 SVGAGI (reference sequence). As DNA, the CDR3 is TGTGCCAGCAGTTCTACACTCGGAGCTAACTATGGCTACACCTTC. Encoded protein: CASSSTLGANYGYTF.

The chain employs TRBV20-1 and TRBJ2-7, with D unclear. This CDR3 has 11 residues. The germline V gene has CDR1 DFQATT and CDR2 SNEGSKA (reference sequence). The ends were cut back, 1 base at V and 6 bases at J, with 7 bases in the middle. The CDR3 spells CSARAHGEQYF. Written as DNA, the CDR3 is TGCAGTGCTAGAGCGCACGGCGAGCAGTACTTC.

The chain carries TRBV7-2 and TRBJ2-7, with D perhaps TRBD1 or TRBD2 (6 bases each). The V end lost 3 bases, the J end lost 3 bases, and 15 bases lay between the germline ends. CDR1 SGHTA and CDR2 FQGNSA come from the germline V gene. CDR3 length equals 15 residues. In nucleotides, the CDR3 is TGTGCCAGCAGCTTTGCGGCCAGGGGAGGCTACGAGCAGTACTTC. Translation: CASSFAARGGYEQYF.

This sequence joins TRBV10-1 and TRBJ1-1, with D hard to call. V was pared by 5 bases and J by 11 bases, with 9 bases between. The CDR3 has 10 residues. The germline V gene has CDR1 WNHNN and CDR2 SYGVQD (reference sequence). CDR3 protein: CASSRERAFF. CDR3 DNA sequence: TGCGCCAGCAGTCGAGAGAGGGCTTTCTTT.

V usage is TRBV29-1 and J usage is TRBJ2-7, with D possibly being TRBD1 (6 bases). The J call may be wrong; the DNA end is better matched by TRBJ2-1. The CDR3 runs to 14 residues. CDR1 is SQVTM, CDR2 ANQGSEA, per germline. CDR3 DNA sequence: TGCAGCGTTGAAGGGACAGAACTTAACAATGAGCAGTTCTTC. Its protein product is CSVEGTELNNEQFF.